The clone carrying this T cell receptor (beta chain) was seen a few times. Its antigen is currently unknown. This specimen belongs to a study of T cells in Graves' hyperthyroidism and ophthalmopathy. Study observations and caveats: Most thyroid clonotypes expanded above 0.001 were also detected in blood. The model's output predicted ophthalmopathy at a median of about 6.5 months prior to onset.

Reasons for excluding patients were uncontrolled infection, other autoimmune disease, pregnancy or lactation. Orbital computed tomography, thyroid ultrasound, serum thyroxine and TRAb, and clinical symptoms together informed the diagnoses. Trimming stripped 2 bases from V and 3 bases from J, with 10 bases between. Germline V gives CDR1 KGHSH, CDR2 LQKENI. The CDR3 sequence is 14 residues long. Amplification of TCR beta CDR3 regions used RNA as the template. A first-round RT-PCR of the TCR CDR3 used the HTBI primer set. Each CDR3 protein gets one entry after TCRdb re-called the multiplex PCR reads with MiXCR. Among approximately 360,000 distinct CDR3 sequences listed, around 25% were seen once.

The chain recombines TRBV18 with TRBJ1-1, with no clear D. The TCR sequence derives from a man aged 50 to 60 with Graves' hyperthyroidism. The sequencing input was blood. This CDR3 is CASSPKQSDTEAFF. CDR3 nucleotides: TGTGCCAGCTCACCAAAACAGAGCGACACTGAAGCTTTCTTT.